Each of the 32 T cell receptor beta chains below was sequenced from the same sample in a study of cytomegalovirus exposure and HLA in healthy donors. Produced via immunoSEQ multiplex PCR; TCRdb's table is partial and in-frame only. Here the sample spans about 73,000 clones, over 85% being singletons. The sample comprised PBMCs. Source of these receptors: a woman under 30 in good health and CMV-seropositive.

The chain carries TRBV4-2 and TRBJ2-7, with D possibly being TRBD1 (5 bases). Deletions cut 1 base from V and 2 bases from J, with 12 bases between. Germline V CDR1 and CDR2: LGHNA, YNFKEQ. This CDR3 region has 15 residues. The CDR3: CASSQGRGSTYEQYF. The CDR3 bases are TGTGCCAGCAGCCAAGGAAGGGGTTCTACCTACGAGCAGTACTTC.

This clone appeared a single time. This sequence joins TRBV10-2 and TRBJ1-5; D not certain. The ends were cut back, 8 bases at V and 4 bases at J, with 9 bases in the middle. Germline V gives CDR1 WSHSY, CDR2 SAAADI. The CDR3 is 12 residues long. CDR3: CASGLENQPQHF. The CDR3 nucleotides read TGCGCCAGCGGTCTGGAGAATCAGCCCCAGCATTTT.

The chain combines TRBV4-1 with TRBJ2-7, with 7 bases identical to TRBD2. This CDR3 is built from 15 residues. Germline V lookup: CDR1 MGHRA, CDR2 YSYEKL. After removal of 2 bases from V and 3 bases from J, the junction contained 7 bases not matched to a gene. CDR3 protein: CASSQSGGGGYEQYF. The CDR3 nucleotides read TGCGCCAGCAGCCAATCAGGCGGCGGGGGCTACGAGCAGTACTTC.

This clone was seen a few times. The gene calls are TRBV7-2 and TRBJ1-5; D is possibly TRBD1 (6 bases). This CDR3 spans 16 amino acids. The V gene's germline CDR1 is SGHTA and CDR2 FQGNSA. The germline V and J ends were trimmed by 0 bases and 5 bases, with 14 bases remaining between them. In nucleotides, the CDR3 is TGTGCCAGCAGCTTAGCTATAACAGGGTTCTATCAGCCCCAGCATTTT. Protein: CASSLAITGFYQPQHF.

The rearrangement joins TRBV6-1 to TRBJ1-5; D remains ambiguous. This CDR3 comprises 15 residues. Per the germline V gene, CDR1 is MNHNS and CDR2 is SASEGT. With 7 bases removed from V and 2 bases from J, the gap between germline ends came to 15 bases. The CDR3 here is CASKRAGGGNQPQHF. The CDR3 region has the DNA TGTGCCAGCAAGAGGGCAGGCGGTGGCAATCAGCCCCAGCATTTT.

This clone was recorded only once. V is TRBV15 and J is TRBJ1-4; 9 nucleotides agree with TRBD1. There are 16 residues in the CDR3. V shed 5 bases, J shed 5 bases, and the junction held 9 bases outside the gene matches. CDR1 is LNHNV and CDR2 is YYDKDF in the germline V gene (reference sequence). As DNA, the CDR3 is TGTGCCACCAGCGGGGGACAGGGCAGTGGGAATGAAAAACTGTTTTTT. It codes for CATSGGQGSGNEKLFF.

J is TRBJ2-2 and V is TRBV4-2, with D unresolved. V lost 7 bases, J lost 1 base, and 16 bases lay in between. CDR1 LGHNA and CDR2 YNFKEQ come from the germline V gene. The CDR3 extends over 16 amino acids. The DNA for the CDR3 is TGTGCCAGCACTCAAAGTGGTGAGCGGAACACCGGGGAGCTGTTTTTT. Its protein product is CASTQSGERNTGELFF.

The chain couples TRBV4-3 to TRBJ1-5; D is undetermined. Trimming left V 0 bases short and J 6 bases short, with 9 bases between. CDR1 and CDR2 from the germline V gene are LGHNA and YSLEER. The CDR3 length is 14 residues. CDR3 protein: CASSQELPGQPQHF. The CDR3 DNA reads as TGCGCCAGCAGCCAAGAGCTTCCCGGTCAGCCCCAGCATTTT.

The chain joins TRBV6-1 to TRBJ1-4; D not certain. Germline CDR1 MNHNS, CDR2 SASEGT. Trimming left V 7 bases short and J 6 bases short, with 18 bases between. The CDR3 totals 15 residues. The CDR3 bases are TGTGCCAGCAAAGGTGGAGCCGGATGGGATGAAAAACTGTTTTTT. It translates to CASKGGAGWDEKLFF.

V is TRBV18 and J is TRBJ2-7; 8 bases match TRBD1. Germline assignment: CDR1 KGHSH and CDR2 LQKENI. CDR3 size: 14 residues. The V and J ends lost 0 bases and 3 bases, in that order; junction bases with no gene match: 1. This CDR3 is CASSPPGTGYEQYF. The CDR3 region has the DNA TGTGCCAGCTCACCACCGGGGACAGGCTACGAGCAGTACTTC.

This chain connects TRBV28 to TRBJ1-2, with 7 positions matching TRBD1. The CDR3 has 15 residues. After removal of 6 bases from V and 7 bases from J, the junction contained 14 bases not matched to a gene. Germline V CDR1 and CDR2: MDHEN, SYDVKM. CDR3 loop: CASSSGQGGFAGYTF. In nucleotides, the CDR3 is TGTGCCAGCAGCTCAGGGCAGGGGGGTTTCGCTGGCTACACCTTC.

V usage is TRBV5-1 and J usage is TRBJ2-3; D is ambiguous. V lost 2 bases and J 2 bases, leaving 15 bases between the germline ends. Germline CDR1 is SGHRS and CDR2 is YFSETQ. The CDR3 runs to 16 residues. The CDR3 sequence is CASSFTSLSNTDTQYF. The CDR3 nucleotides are TGCGCCAGCAGCTTTACGTCCCTGTCTAACACAGATACGCAGTATTTT.

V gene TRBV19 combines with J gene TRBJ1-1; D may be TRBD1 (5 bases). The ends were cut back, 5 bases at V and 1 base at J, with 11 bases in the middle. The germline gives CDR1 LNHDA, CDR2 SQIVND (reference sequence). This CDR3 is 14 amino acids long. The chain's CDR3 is CASSPDSSNTEAFF. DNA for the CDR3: TGTGCCAGTAGTCCAGACAGCTCGAACACTGAAGCTTTCTTT.

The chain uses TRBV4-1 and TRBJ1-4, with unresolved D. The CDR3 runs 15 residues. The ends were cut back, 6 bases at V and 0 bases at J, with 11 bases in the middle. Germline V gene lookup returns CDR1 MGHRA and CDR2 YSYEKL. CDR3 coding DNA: TGCGCCAGCAGGTTCAGGCCCGCAACTAATGAAAAACTGTTTTTT. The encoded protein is CASRFRPATNEKLFF.

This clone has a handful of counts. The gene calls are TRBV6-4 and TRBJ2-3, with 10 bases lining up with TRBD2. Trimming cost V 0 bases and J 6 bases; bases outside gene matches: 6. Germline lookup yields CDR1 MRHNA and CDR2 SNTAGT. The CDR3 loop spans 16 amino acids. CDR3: CASSDSSSGGLDTQYF. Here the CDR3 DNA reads TGTGCCAGCAGTGACTCGAGTAGCGGGGGGCTTGATACGCAGTATTTT.

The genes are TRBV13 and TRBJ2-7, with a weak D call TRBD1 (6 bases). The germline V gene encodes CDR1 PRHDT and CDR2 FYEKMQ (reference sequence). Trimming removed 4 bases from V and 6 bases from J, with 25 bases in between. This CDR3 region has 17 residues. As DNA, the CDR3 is TGTGCCAGCAGCTCAAACCGGGACACGGGATTGGCTTTCGAGCAGTACTTC. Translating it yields CASSSNRDTGLAFEQYF.

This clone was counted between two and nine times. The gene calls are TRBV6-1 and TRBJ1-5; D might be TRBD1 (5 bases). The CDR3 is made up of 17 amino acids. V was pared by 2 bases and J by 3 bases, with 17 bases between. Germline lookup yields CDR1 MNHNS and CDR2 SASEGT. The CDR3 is CASSEFGGLNLNQPQHF. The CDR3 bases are TGTGCCAGCAGTGAATTCGGGGGACTTAATCTCAATCAGCCCCAGCATTTT.

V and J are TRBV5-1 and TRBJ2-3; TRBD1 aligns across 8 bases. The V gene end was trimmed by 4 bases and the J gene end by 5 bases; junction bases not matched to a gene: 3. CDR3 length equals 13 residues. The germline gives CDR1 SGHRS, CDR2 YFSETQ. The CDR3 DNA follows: TGCGCCAGCAGCGGACAGGGCGGAGATACGCAGTATTTT. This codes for CASSGQGGDTQYF.

The CDR3 bases are TGCGCCAGCAGCCAAGGGTCGATAGGACAGCCCTACGAGCAGTACTTC. Residues: CASSQGSIGQPYEQYF. The V gene is TRBV4-1, the J gene TRBJ2-7; TRBD1 might be the D (6 bases). This CDR3 has 16 amino acids. Germline values: CDR1 MGHRA, CDR2 YSYEKL. The V gene lost 1 base and the J gene lost 2 bases, with 15 bases spanning the gap.

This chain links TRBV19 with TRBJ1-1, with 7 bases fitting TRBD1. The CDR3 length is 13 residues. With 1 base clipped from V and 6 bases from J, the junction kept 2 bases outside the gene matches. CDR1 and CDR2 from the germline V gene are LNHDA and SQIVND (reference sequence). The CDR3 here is CASSIGRGAEAFF. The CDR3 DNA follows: TGTGCCAGTAGTATAGGCAGGGGGGCTGAAGCTTTCTTT.

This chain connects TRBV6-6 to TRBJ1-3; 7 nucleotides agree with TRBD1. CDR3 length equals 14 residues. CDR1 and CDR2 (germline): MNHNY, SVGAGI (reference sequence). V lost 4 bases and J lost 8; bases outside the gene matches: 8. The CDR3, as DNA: TGTGCCAGCAGTTTCGCCGGACAGGTGGACACCATATATTTT. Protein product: CASSFAGQVDTIYF.

The CDR3 coding sequence is TGTGCCAGCAGTTCCCCGCTAGCGGGACCCAACTACGAGCAGTACTTC. Translating gives CASSSPLAGPNYEQYF. V is TRBV28 and J is TRBJ2-7; 9 bases map to TRBD2. This CDR3 comprises 16 residues. The trim removed 4 bases at V and 3 bases at J, leaving 10 bases unmatched. Germline CDR1 is MDHEN and CDR2 is SYDVKM.

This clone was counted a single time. CDR3 loop: CSVESKAGLAFF. CDR3 sequence (DNA): TGCAGCGTTGAATCCAAGGCAGGTTTAGCTTTCTTT. V gene TRBV29-1 combines with J gene TRBJ1-1, with D hard to call. Germline assignment: CDR1 SQVTM and CDR2 ANQGSEA. The length of the CDR3 is 12 residues. V lost 2 bases, J lost 10 bases, and 14 bases lay in between.

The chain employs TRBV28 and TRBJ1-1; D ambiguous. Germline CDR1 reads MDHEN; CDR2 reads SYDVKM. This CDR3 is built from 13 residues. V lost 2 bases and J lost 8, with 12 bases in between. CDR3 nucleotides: TGTGCCAGCAGTTTAGTCTTTTCTGAGGAAGCTTTCTTT. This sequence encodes CASSLVFSEEAFF.

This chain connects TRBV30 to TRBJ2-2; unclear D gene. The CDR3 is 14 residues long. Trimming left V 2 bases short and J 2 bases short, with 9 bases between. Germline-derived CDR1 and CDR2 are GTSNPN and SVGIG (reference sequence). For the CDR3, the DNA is TGTGCCTGGAGTTCGGTGCCCAACACCGGGGAGCTGTTTTTT. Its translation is CAWSSVPNTGELFF.

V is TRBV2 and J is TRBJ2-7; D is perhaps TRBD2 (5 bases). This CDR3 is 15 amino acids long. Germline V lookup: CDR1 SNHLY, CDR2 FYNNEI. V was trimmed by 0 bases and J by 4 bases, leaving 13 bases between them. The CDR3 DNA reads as TGTGCCAGCAGTGAAGCGACCGGCAGCGGATACGAGCAGTACTTC. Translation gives CASSEATGSGYEQYF.

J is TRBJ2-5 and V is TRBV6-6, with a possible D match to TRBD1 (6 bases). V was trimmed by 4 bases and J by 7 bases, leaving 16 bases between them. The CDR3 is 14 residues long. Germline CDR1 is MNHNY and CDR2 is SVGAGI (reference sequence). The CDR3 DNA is TGTGCCAGCAGTTTCCGGGACACGGAAAGGACCCAGTACTTC. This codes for CASSFRDTERTQYF.

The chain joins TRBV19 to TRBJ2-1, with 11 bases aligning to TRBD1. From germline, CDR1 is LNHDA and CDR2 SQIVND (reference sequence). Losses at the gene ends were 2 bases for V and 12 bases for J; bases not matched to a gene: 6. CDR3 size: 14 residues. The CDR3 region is CASSIRGTGGRQFF. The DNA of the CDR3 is TGTGCCAGTAGTATAAGAGGGACAGGGGGGCGGCAGTTCTTC.

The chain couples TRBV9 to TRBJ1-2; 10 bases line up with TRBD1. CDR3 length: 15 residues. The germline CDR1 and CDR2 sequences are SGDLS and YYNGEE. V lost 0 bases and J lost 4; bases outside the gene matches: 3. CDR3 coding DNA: TGTGCCAGCAGCGTAGGACAGGGGGCGAGCTATGGCTACACCTTC. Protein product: CASSVGQGASYGYTF.

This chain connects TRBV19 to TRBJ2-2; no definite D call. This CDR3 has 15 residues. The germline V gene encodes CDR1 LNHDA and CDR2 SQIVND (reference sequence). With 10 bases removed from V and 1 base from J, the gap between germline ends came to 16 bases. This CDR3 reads CATTTRSQNTGELFF. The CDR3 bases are TGTGCCACTACCACAAGGAGTCAGAACACCGGGGAGCTGTTTTTT.

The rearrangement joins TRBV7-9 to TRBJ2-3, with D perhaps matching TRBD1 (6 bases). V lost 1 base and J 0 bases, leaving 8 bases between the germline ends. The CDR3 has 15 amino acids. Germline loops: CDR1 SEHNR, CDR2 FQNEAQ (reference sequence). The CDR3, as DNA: TGTGCCAGCAGCTTAGGACAGGCTAGCACAGATACGCAGTATTTT. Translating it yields CASSLGQASTDTQYF.

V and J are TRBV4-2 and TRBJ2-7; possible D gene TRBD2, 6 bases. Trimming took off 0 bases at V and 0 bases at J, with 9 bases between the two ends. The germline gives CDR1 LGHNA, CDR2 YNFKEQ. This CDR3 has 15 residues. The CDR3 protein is CASSQERRGSYEQYF. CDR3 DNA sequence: TGTGCCAGCAGCCAAGAGAGGCGGGGCTCCTACGAGCAGTACTTC.